This T cell receptor beta chain was documented in a study of blood T cell repertoires in COVID-19. Turning to the study itself: Acute and convalescent COVID-19 samples came from the United States, Italy and Spain.

Method: immunoSEQ multiplex PCR; TCRdb's copy keeps in-frame clones and lacks some. The sample carries fewer than 350,000 clones, 85% recorded once. The age range of participants was roughly 18 to 90 years, with residence in about two dozen US areas. Germline values: CDR1 SGHNT, CDR2 YYREEE (reference sequence). The J segment lost 5 bases and the V segment lost 1 base, leaving 3 bases of the junction unmatched. CDR3 size: 15 residues. The TCR sequence derives from a woman in her fifties or sixties who had recovered from COVID-19. The chain joins TRBV5-4 to TRBJ1-4; 9 bases are shared with TRBD1. Sequencing was performed on PBMCs or T cells enriched from blood (not recorded which). The CDR3 protein is CASSLPGQGNEKLFF. The CDR3 DNA is TGTGCCAGCAGCTTGCCGGGACAGGGAAATGAAAAACTGTTTTTT.